The clone carrying this T cell receptor (gamma chain) is termed large. Its matching antigen is unknown. These data belong to a study of intestinal T cells in coeliac disease. Using about 200 ng of biopsy DNA, TRG was amplified with LymphoTrack primers. TCRdb reanalysed the multiplex PCR reads with CATT. The data hold about 860 gamma-chain clones, with about half observed a single time. The CDR3 loop spans 13 amino acids. Trimming took 8 bases from V and 12 from J; bases not matched to a gene: 17. Study-wide results and limits: Degraded FFPE DNA template probably caused partial TCR sequence loss per sample. Reported leave-one-out accuracy of TRD kmer clustering was around 91%.

For each case, the template was genomic DNA from ten approximately 5-µm formalin-fixed paraffin-embedded scrolls. J is TRGJ1 or TRGJ2 and V is TRGV10. TRGV10 falls under the ORF class, with uncertain function. Specimen: a duodenal biopsy. This receptor was identified in a human donor with celiac disease. CDR3 DNA sequence: TGTGCTGCGTGGGATGCGGTTTGCTGCAGGAAACTCTTT. Protein sequence: CAAWDAVCCRKLF.